These 25 T cell receptor beta chains came from one sample sequenced in a study of T cells after yellow fever vaccination. TCRdb redid the calling of the 5' RACE reads with MiXCR, one entry per CDR3 protein. Of a few hundred thousand distinct CDR3 sequences in the sample, around 4.9% were seen once. Sequenced material: CD4+ T cells sorted from PBMCs, taken on the day of the yellow fever booster vaccination. These receptors came from a man aged 18 to 30 who received the YFV17D yellow fever vaccine.

This clonotype has ten or more counts. The V call is TRBV2, the J call TRBJ2-5, with 7 bases lining up with TRBD1. Unmatched junction bases numbered 4, after V lost 10 bases and J lost 5 bases. Looked up from germline, CDR1 is SNHLY and CDR2 is FYNNEI. The CDR3 covers 11 residues. CDR3 nucleotide sequence: TGTGCCACCGAGGGGGCCGAGACCCAGTACTTC. Translated, it gives CATEGAETQYF. Full variable domain (missing parts from reference TRBV2 and TRBJ2-5): EPEVTQTPSHQVTQMGQEVILRCVPISNHLYFYWYRQILGQKVEFLVSFYNNEISEKSEIFDDQFSVERPDGSNFTLKIRSTKLEDSAMYFCATEGAETQYFGPGTRLLVL.

Details on this clonotype: One end of the junction fails to match germline, which may point to a read error. The V gene is TRBV5-4, the J gene TRBJ2-5; 8 bases agree with TRBD2. CDR1 is SGHNT, CDR2 YYREEE, per germline (reference sequence). CDR3 size: 14 residues. The DNA for the CDR3 is TGTGCCAGCAGGAGATCGGGGGGGCAAGAGACCAAGTACTTC. Its protein product is CASRRSGGQETKYF. The entire variable domain, with the rest obtained from reference TRBV5-4 and TRBJ2-5, is as follows: ETGVTQSPTHLIKTRGQQVTLRCSSQSGHNTVSWYQQALGQGPQFIFQYYREEENGRGNFPPRFSGLQFPNYSSELNVNALELDDSALYLCASRRSGGQETKYFGPGTRLLVL.

This clonotype was seen repeatedly, ten times or more. The V and J genes are TRBV20-1 and TRBJ2-2, with a possible D match to TRBD2 (6 bases). Germline V gene data show CDR1 as DFQATT and CDR2 as SNEGSKA (reference sequence). Trimming removed 0 bases from V and 3 bases from J, with 11 bases in between. The CDR3 sequence is 15 residues long. CDR3 protein: CSARDLGEDTGELFF. The CDR3 bases are TGCAGTGCTAGAGATCTAGGGGAGGACACCGGGGAGCTGTTTTTT.

This clonotype occurred many times. The gene calls are TRBV6-4 and TRBJ1-1; no firm D call. Germline V CDR1 and CDR2: MRHNA, SNTAGT. V dropped 3 bases and J dropped 1 base, with 6 bases sitting between them. The CDR3 runs to 13 residues. CDR3 region: CASSEQPNTEAFF. Here the CDR3 DNA reads TGTGCCAGCAGTGAACAGCCGAACACTGAAGCTTTCTTT.

This clonotype showed up many times. The chain carries TRBV6-5 and TRBJ1-1; tentatively, D is TRBD1 (6 bases). V shed 4 bases and J shed 4 bases, with 13 bases lying between them. The germline CDR1 and CDR2 sequences are MNHEY and SVGAGI. The length of the CDR3 is 14 residues. CDR3 coding DNA: TGTGCCAGCAGTTTTGACAGGTTAGGCACTGAAGCTTTCTTT. Translated, it gives CASSFDRLGTEAFF.

In this sample, this clonotype turned up a few times. The rearrangement joins TRBV6-1 to TRBJ2-1; D unclear. This CDR3 spans 14 amino acids. Per germline, CDR1 MNHNS and CDR2 SASEGT. V lost 4 bases and J 6 bases, leaving 13 bases between the germline ends. The CDR3 DNA is TGTGCCAGCAGTGCCCACGTAAAGGGCAATGAGCAGTTCTTC. As protein: CASSAHVKGNEQFF.

The sample holds many counts of this clonotype. CDR3 residues: CASSRDRSYNEQFF. CDR3 DNA sequence: TGTGCCAGCAGTCGGGACCGCTCCTACAATGAGCAGTTCTTC. The rearrangement links TRBV6-2 or TRBV6-3 to TRBJ2-1, with D tentatively TRBD1 or TRBD2 (5 bases each). Trimming took 5 bases from V and 0 from J, leaving 8 bases between them. Germline V gene lookup returns CDR1 MNHEY and CDR2 SVGEGT. CDR3 length: 14 amino acids.

In this sample, this clonotype turned up a few times. The chain employs TRBV6-2 or TRBV6-3 and TRBJ2-7; the match to TRBD2 covers 8 bases. The CDR3 extends over 15 amino acids. V lost 5 bases and J lost 2; bases outside the gene matches: 8. Germline V gene sequence: CDR1 MNHEY, CDR2 SVGEGT. The DNA for the CDR3 is TGTGCCAGCAGTCCCCGGACTAGCCGCACCTACGAGCAGTACGTC. It yields the protein CASSPRTSRTYEQYV.

This clonotype was seen many times. The chain joins TRBV6-5 to TRBJ2-1; TRBD2 matches 12 bases. Germline values: CDR1 MNHEY, CDR2 SVGAGI. V trimming: 6 bases; J trimming: 2 bases; junction bases outside the gene matches: 2. This CDR3 has 15 residues. The CDR3 protein is CASRTSGGPYNEQFF. The CDR3 DNA reads TGTGCCAGCAGGACTAGCGGGGGCCCCTACAATGAGCAGTTCTTC.

There are a few counts of this clonotype. The chain employs TRBV7-9 and TRBJ2-5, with 7 positions matching TRBD1. Germline V gives CDR1 SEHNR, CDR2 FQNEAQ (reference sequence). This CDR3 contains 17 residues. Unmatched junction bases numbered 17, after V lost 5 bases and J lost 5 bases. CDR3 protein: CASSGTWGTGVRETQYF. For the CDR3, the DNA is TGTGCCAGCAGCGGAACGTGGGGCACAGGGGTACGGGAGACCCAGTACTTC. The full variable domain, rest sourced from reference TRBV7-9 and TRBJ2-5, is DTGVSQNPRHKITKRGQNVTFRCDPISEHNRLYWYRQTLGQGPEFLTYFQNEAQLEKSRLLSDRFSAERPKGSFSTLEIQRTEQGDSAMYLCASSGTWGTGVRETQYFGPGTRLLVL.

This chain links TRBV7-3 with TRBJ2-3; 7 bases line up with TRBD1. Germline V gene lookup returns CDR1 SGHTA and CDR2 FQGTGA. The V segment lost 5 bases and the J segment 2 bases; nucleotides outside the gene matches: 7. This CDR3 is 15 amino acids long. Here the CDR3 reads CASSNRDSNTDTQYF. CDR3 nucleotide sequence: TGTGCCAGCAGCAACCGGGACAGCAACACAGATACGCAGTATTTT. Based on the CDR3 plus reference TRBV7-3 and TRBJ2-3, the full variable domain is GAGVSQTPSNKVTEKGKYVELRCDPISGHTALYWYRQSLGQGPEFLIYFQGTGAADDSGLPNDRFFAVRPEGSVSTLKIQRTERGDSAVYLCASSNRDSNTDTQYFGPGTRLTVL.

This clonotype occurred many times. The genes are TRBV6-1 and TRBJ2-3; D remains ambiguous. The CDR3 runs 13 residues. In germline, CDR1 is MNHNS, CDR2 SASEGT. V was cut by 2 bases and J by 3 bases, with 6 bases left in between. The CDR3 region has the DNA TGTGCCAGCAGTGAAATGATGACAGATACGCAGTATTTT. Its translation: CASSEMMTDTQYF.

This clonotype was recorded once. J is TRBJ2-6 and V is TRBV5-1; TRBD2 is a possible D gene (5 bases). V dropped 0 bases and J dropped 4 bases, with 11 bases sitting between them. The CDR3 has 16 residues. Germline V gene data show CDR1 as SGHRS and CDR2 as YFSETQ. The CDR3 DNA reads TGCGCCAGCAGCTTGGAGCCGGGAACCGGGGCCAACGTCCTGACTTTC. Translated, it gives CASSLEPGTGANVLTF.

This clonotype showed up just a few times. The chain joins TRBV20-1 to TRBJ2-1, with TRBD2 matching over 9 bases. Germline CDR1 reads DFQATT; CDR2 reads SNEGSKA (reference sequence). CDR3 length equals 11 residues. CDR3 sequence reads: CSLAGYNEQFF. CDR3 nucleotide sequence: TGCTCTCTAGCGGGGTACAATGAGCAGTTCTTC.

This clonotype was observed a few times. The CDR3 here is CSAVSGGPYTEAFF. For the CDR3, the DNA is TGCAGTGCTGTCTCAGGGGGCCCCTACACTGAAGCTTTCTTT. This chain connects TRBV20-1 to TRBJ1-1, with 8 bases identical to TRBD1. The CDR3 runs to 14 residues. The trim removed 5 bases at V and 3 bases at J, leaving 8 bases unmatched. Germline V gives CDR1 DFQATT, CDR2 SNEGSKA (reference sequence).

This clonotype was counted only a few times. The chain joins TRBV30 to TRBJ1-6, with D possibly TRBD1 on 5 matching bases. This CDR3 has 16 residues. Deletions cut 2 bases from V and 9 bases from J, with 20 bases between. Germline values: CDR1 GTSNPN, CDR2 SVGIG (reference sequence). CDR3 loop: CAWSPSRGALVSPLHF. The CDR3 DNA reads TGTGCCTGGAGTCCCTCCCGTGGGGCGTTAGTTTCACCCCTCCACTTT.

The sample holds a few counts of this clonotype. The gene calls are TRBV7-3 and TRBJ2-5; D assignment may be TRBD1 or TRBD2 (5 bases each). Trimming shortened V by 5 bases and J by 5 bases, and 15 bases separated the two germline ends. The germline CDR1 and CDR2 sequences are SGHTA and FQGTGA. CDR3 size: 14 residues. The CDR3 protein is CASSRGRSMETQYF. DNA for the CDR3: TGTGCCAGCAGCCGGGGACGGAGCATGGAGACCCAGTACTTC.

In this sample, this clonotype turned up a few times. This rearrangement joins TRBV5-1 to TRBJ2-1; D might be TRBD1 or TRBD2, each matching 5 bases. Germline loops: CDR1 SGHRS, CDR2 YFSETQ. Deletions cut 0 bases from V and 6 bases from J, with 10 bases between. This CDR3 has 14 residues. The CDR3 sequence: CASSLVAGTNEQFF. CDR3 coding DNA: TGCGCCAGCAGCTTGGTGGCCGGGACCAATGAGCAGTTCTTC. The full variable domain, completed using reference TRBV5-1 and TRBJ2-1, is KAGVTQTPRYLIKTRGQQVTLSCSPISGHRSVSWYQQTPGQGLQFLFEYFSETQRNKGNFPGRFSGRQFSNSRSEMNVSTLELGDSALYLCASSLVAGTNEQFFGPGTRLTVL.

This clonotype was counted a few times. This sequence joins TRBV7-2 and TRBJ1-2; D unresolved. The CDR3 loop spans 14 amino acids. V was shortened by 0 bases and J by 2 bases, with 7 bases between the two germline ends. Per germline, CDR1 SGHTA and CDR2 FQGNSA. The CDR3 region has the DNA TGTGCCAGCAGCTTAGCAGGATCGAACTATGGCTACACCTTC. Residues: CASSLAGSNYGYTF.

This clonotype was counted a few times. The chain combines TRBV7-2 with TRBJ1-3; D is perhaps TRBD1 (5 bases). V was cut by 5 bases and J by 0 bases, with 14 bases left in between. There are 16 residues in the CDR3. CDR1 is SGHTA, CDR2 FQGNSA, per germline. CDR3 coding DNA: TGTGCCAGCAGCCGGGACGTGGCCTACTCTGGAAACACCATATATTTT. It is translated as CASSRDVAYSGNTIYF.

This clonotype has a handful of counts. For the CDR3, the DNA is TGCAGTGCGCCAGCTAGCGGTCGAAGCGAGCAGTACTTC. It is translated as CSAPASGRSEQYF. The genes are TRBV20-1 and TRBJ2-7, with TRBD2 matching over 7 bases. CDR1 is DFQATT, CDR2 SNEGSKA, per germline (reference sequence). V was clipped by 6 bases and J by 6 bases; unmatched bases: 11. The CDR3 consists of 13 residues.

The chain combines TRBV6-2 or TRBV6-3 with TRBJ2-6; TRBD1 or TRBD2 may be the D gene (6 bases each). The V gene lost 5 bases and the J gene lost 5 bases, with 22 bases spanning the gap. The CDR3 consists of 18 residues. Looked up from germline, CDR1 is MNHEY and CDR2 is SVGEGT. In nucleotides, the CDR3 is TGTGCCAGCAGTCCCCCTAGGGGGGCCCAAGGGTGGGCCAACGTCCTGACTTTC. This gives the protein CASSPPRGAQGWANVLTF.

This clonotype was counted ten times or more. For the CDR3, the DNA is TGCGCCAGCACCCGAGGGCCCGGCTACGAGCAGTACGTC. It specifies CASTRGPGYEQYV. This chain links TRBV5-1 with TRBJ2-7; TRBD2 is a possible D gene (5 bases). The V gene's germline CDR1 is SGHRS and CDR2 YFSETQ. V was shortened by 6 bases and J by 3 bases, with 13 bases between the two germline ends. The CDR3 extends over 13 amino acids.

This clonotype was seen ten or more times. The chain is built from TRBV29-1 and TRBJ2-5; 9 bases map to TRBD2. Germline V CDR1 and CDR2: SQVTM, ANQGSEA. This CDR3 spans 13 amino acids. The V and J ends lost 6 bases and 0 bases, in that order; junction bases with no gene match: 2. CDR3 sequence (DNA): TGCAGCGTGCTAGCGGGGTACCAAGAGACCCAGTACTTC. It is translated as CSVLAGYQETQYF.

This clonotype was detected many times. The chain uses TRBV7-9 and TRBJ2-2, with no clear D. Trimming pared 5 bases from V and 4 bases from J, leaving 11 bases between. Per germline, CDR1 SEHNR and CDR2 FQNEAQ (reference sequence). The CDR3 is made up of 14 amino acids. DNA for the CDR3: TGTGCCAGCAGCCTACATCTTAGCACCGGGGAGCTGTTTTTT. It translates to CASSLHLSTGELFF.